These T cell receptor beta chains were read from a single sample in a study of blood T cells in healthy people across ages. TCRdb ran MiXCR on the 5' RACE reads and lists one entry per CDR3 protein. The sample consists of hundreds of thousands of distinct CDR3 sequences, 20% to 30% of them appearing once. The data also belong to a second study, concerning T cells of mothers and their children.

Sequencing was performed on blood. The origin of the receptors is a boy aged 5-17 years in good health. The CDR3 runs from the conserved cysteine through the conserved F or W. The order of the fields is clone size, V gene, J gene, D gene, CDR3 DNA, CDR3 protein. The D gene is left open where the match is weak. Size values are once, few and many counts, or a class for expanded clones, and some rows have none.

>NA|TRBV7-6|TRBJ2-1|TRBD2
TGTGCCAGCAGCCCTAATCCCGGGGGGGAATATTACAATGAGCAGTTCTTC
CASSPNPGGEYYNEQFF
>NA|TRBV30|TRBJ2-2|NA
TGTGCCTGGGGGGGAACGTCGAGGAACACCGGGGAGCTGTTTTTT
CAWGGTSRNTGELFF
>NA|TRBV3-1|TRBJ1-1|NA
TGTGCCAGCAGCTCCAGAGCCGCCACTGAAGCTTTCTTT
CASSSRAATEAFF
>NA|TRBV28|TRBJ2-5|NA
TGTGCCAGCATCCCTCGAGGGGAGTTGAAACCAAACGACCAGTACTTC
CASIPRGELKPNDQYF
>few|TRBV2|TRBJ1-5|TRBD1
TGTGCCAGCGGGGGGACAGGCGTCAATCAGCCCCAGCATTTT
CASGGTGVNQPQHF
>NA|TRBV28|TRBJ2-3|TRBD2
TGTGCCAGCAGCCCAGCGGGAGTAAGCACAGATACGCAGTATTTT
CASSPAGVSTDTQYF
>few|TRBV28|TRBJ2-5|TRBD2
TGTGCCAGCAGTTTAGCGGGGACTAGTCTACAAGAGACCCAGTACTTC
CASSLAGTSLQETQYF
>few|TRBV6-5|TRBJ2-5|TRBD2
TGTGCCAGCAGTTACTCATGGCGGGGGGGCGGAGAGACCCAGTACTTC
CASSYSWRGGGETQYF
>few|TRBV5-1|TRBJ2-5|TRBD1
TGCGCCAGCGTCCCAGGACAGGGAGAGACCCAGTACTTC
CASVPGQGETQYF
>few|TRBV25-1|TRBJ2-3|NA
TGTGCCAGCAGTGGGTGGGGCAGGGCTCCAGATACGCAGTATTTT
CASSGWGRAPDTQYF
>few|TRBV27|TRBJ2-5|NA
TGTGCCAGCAGGCCACCGGGACGGGGGCGCGAGACCCAGTACTTC
CASRPPGRGRETQYF
>NA|TRBV6-5|TRBJ2-1|NA
TGTGCCAGCAACGGGTTTTACAATGAGCAGTTCTTC
CASNGFYNEQFF
>NA|TRBV20-1|TRBJ2-1|TRBD1
TGCAGTGCTAGAGACCGGGACAGGGATTACAATGAGCAGTTCTTC
CSARDRDRDYNEQFF
>NA|TRBV7-9|TRBJ2-5|TRBD1
TGTGCCAGCAGCTTGGGACAGGGGTTGACTCACGGCGAGACCCAGTACTTC
CASSLGQGLTHGETQYF
>NA|TRBV4-1|TRBJ1-4|NA
TGCGCCAGCAGCCACCGACCTACTAATGAAAAACTGTTTTTT
CASSHRPTNEKLFF
>NA|TRBV12-3/TRBV12-4|TRBJ1-1|NA
TGTGCCAGCAGTTTTGGGGCAGGGATGGCTTTCTTT
CASSFGAGMAFF
>few|TRBV29-1|TRBJ2-3|TRBD2
TGCAGCGTTGTGGGGGGAGGGGGCACAGATACGCAGTATTTT
CSVVGGGGTDTQYF
>NA|TRBV19|TRBJ1-1|NA
TGTGCCAGCGGGGGACGGCGTCGTTGGAACACTGAAGCTTTCTTT
CASGGRRRWNTEAFF
>few|TRBV7-2|TRBJ2-3|NA
TGTGCCAGCAGCTTTCCCGGGGCGAGCACAGATACGCAGTATTTT
CASSFPGASTDTQYF
>NA|TRBV12-3/TRBV12-4|TRBJ2-7|NA
TGTGCCAGCACCTTGATAGACAAGGGCGAGCAGTACTTC
CASTLIDKGEQYF
>NA|TRBV4-1|TRBJ2-7|NA
TGCGCCAGCAGTCCTTCCGGAGAGGCAAGATACGAGCAGTACTTC
CASSPSGEARYEQYF
>few|TRBV2|TRBJ2-5|TRBD2
TGTGCCAGCAGTTCCGGGACTAGCGGGGGGGCCCTCCAAGAGACCCAGTACTTC
CASSSGTSGGALQETQYF
>NA|TRBV4-1|TRBJ2-7|NA
TGCGCCAGCAGCCAAGTTATGCGGGGGCACTCCTACGAGCAGTACTTC
CASSQVMRGHSYEQYF
>few|TRBV6-1|TRBJ2-7|NA
TGTGCCAGCAGTAACGCAGGGATGACCACCTACGAGCAGTACTTC
CASSNAGMTTYEQYF
>few|TRBV7-3|TRBJ1-4|NA
TGTGCCAGCAGCCCGTCCGGGATGGGACATGAAAAACTGTTTTTT
CASSPSGMGHEKLFF
>NA|TRBV20-1|TRBJ2-5|TRBD1
TGCAGTGCTCAACTACAGGGGCGGGAGACCCAGTACTTC
CSAQLQGRETQYF
>NA|TRBV29-1|TRBJ2-7|NA
TGCAGCGTTGAAGAAGGCGGGACGGGGAGCTCCTACGAGCAGTACTTC
CSVEEGGTGSSYEQYF
>many|TRBV5-1|TRBJ1-1|NA
TGCGCCAGCAGCGATACTCAATCGAACACTGAAGCTTTCTTT
CASSDTQSNTEAFF
>NA|TRBV24-1|TRBJ2-3|TRBD1
TGTGCCACCAGGATGACAGGGGGAACAGATACGCAGTATTTT
CATRMTGGTDTQYF
>NA|TRBV5-6|TRBJ2-7|TRBD1
TGTGCCAGCAGCTTTTCCGGGACAGAATTCTACGAGCAGTACTTC
CASSFSGTEFYEQYF
>NA|TRBV11-2|TRBJ2-4|NA
TGTGCCAGCAGCTTAGATATGGGGCAGGTCGCGACTCAGTACTTC
CASSLDMGQVATQYF
>NA|TRBV19|TRBJ2-5|TRBD2
TGTGCCAGTAGTATAGATGGTAGGCGGCTAGCGGGGAAAGAGACCCAGTACTTC
CASSIDGRRLAGKETQYF